This T cell receptor (beta chain) was sequenced for a study of blood T cell repertoires in COVID-19. Authors' methods: Cell counts per sample came from amplifying reference gene primers. Assay used: immunoSEQ multiplex PCR; TCRdb lists only in-frame clones, some missing. V and J calls and clone size are those listed in that table; D and trimming were worked out from the DNA. The sample has roughly 300,000 clones; roughly 91% are singletons. The V gene's germline CDR1 is SEHNR and CDR2 FQNEAQ (reference sequence). Trimming took 5 bases from V and 7 from J; bases not matched to a gene: 7. The CDR3 is made up of 14 amino acids.

The V gene is TRBV7-9, the J gene TRBJ1-4, with 7 bases identical to TRBD1. The sequence derives from a woman aged 40 to 49 with acute COVID-19. Specimen: PBMCs or T cells enriched from blood (not recorded which). The CDR3 sequence is CASSTYRGGEKLFF. Written as DNA, the CDR3 is TGTGCCAGCAGCACCTACAGGGGTGGTGAAAAACTGTTTTTT.